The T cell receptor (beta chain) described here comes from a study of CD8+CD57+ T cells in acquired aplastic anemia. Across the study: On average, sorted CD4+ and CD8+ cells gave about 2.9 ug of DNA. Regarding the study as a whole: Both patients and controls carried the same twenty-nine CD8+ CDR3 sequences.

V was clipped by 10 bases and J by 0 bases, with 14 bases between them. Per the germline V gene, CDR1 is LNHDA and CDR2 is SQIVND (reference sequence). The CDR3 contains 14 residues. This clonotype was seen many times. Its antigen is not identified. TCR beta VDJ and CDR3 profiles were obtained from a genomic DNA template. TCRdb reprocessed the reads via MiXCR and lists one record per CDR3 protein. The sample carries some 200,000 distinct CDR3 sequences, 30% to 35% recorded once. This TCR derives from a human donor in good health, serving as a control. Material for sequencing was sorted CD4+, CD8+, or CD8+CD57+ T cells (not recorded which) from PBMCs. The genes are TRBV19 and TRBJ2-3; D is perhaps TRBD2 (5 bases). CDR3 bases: TGTGCCATCTACCGGGATCCAAGCACAGATACGCAGTATTTT. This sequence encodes CAIYRDPSTDTQYF.